The present T cell receptor beta chain was sequenced within a study of blood T cell repertoires in COVID-19. The CDR3 length is 17 residues. J was trimmed by 7 bases and V by 4 bases; bases with no gene match: 10. Germline V gene data show CDR1 as SGHVS and CDR2 as FNYEAQ. Participants came from some 26 US areas, aged about 18 to 100 years. Donors were grouped by their self-reported clinical history. Source study methods: Estimation of nucleated cell counts was performed using reference gene primer amplification. The repertoire was sequenced with immunoSEQ multiplex PCR; TCRdb's copy has only in-frame clones and lacks some. D and trimming were read from the DNA, whereas the V and J calls and clone size are those reported in that table. Of almost 400,000 clones in the sample, approximately 88% were seen once. The sample holds one count of this clone.

This clonotype originated in a woman aged 25 to 39 with acute COVID-19. The sample was PBMCs or T cells enriched from blood (not recorded which). The rearrangement links TRBV7-6 to TRBJ1-6, with TRBD1 identical over 10 bases. CDR3 DNA sequence: TGTGCCAGCAGCTCGACTTACGTGGGACAGGGGAATTCACCCCTCCACTTT. Translated, it gives CASSSTYVGQGNSPLHF.